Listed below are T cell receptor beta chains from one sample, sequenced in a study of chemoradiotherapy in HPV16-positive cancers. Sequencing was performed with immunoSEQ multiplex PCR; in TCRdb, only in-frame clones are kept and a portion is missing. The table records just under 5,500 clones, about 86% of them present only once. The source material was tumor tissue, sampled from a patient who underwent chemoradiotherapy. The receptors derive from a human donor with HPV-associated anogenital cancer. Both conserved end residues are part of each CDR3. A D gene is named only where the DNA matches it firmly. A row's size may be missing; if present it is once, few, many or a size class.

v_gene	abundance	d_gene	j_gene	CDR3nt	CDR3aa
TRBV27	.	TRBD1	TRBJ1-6	TGTGCCAGCAGTTTTAACAGGGGGGACTCACCCCTCCACTTT	CASSFNRGDSPLHF
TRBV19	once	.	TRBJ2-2	TGTGCCAGTAGGGGGGGAGGGGGAGCGGGCACCGGGGAGCTGTTTTTT	CASRGGGGAGTGELFF
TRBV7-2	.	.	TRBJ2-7	TGTGCCAGCAGCTTATCCAGGCAGGACGAGCAGTACTTC	CASSLSRQDEQYF
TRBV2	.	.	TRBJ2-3	TGTGCCAGCTCTTGGACTTTCCCCACAGATACGCAGTATTTT	CASSWTFPTDTQYF
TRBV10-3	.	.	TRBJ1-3	TGTGCCATCAGCATTGTTACAGGGCGAGGAAACACCATATATTTT	CAISIVTGRGNTIYF
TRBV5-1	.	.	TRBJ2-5	TGCGCCAGCAGCTTGGGCACAGGCGGGGAGACCCAGTACTTC	CASSLGTGGETQYF
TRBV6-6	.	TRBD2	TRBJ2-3	TGTGCCAGCAGTTTTGGACTAGCGGGGGATACGCAGTATTTT	CASSFGLAGDTQYF
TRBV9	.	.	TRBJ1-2	TGTGCCAGCACCGGGGTTTTAAGAGGGGGTCTCTATGGCTACACCTTC	CASTGVLRGGLYGYTF
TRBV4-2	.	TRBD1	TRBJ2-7	TGTGCCAGCAGCTCCGGGACAGGCGACTACGAGCAGTACTTC	CASSSGTGDYEQYF
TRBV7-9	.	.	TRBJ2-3	TGTGCCAGCAGCTCCGTAGCGCTAAGCACAGATACGCAGTATTTT	CASSSVALSTDTQYF
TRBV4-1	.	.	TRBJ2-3	TGCGCCAGCAGCCAAGGGGTAAACCTTGACACAGATACGCAGTATTTT	CASSQGVNLDTDTQYF